This T cell receptor beta chain was profiled in a study of blood T cell repertoires in COVID-19. Turning to the study itself: Samples of COVID-19 (acute and convalescent) were obtained from the United States, Italy and Spain. PBMCs, B-cell-depleted T cells, or T cells were the source of the cDNA or gDNA that made up the material.

TCRdb's copy holds only in-frame clones and misses some; the assay was immunoSEQ multiplex PCR. The sample includes more than 65,000 clones, about 80% of them seen just once. Source material: peripheral blood. The TCR originated in a man between 25 and 39 years old with COVID-19, enrolled during active disease.

The CDR3 nucleotides read TGTGCCAGCAGCCCGACCTCCCCCAGCGGGAGTTTCCACGAGCAGTACTTC. It yields the protein CASSPTSPSGSFHEQYF. V is TRBV11-2 and J is TRBJ2-7; 8 nucleotides line up with TRBD2. Germline CDR1 and CDR2: SGHAT and FQNNGV. V lost 5 bases and J lost 5; bases outside the gene matches: 17. The CDR3 runs 17 residues.